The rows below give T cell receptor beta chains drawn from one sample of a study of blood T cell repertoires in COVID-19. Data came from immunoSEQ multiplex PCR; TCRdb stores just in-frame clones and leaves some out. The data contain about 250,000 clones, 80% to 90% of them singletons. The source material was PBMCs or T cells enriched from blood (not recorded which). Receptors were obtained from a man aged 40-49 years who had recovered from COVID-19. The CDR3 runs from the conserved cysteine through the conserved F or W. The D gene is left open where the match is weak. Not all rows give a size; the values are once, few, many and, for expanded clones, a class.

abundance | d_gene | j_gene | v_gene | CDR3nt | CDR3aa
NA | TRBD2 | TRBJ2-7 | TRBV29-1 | TGCAGCGCCCTACGGGCGGGAGAGCGATACGAGCAGTACTTC | CSALRAGERYEQYF
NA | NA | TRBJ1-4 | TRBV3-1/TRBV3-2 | TGTGCCAGCAGCGAGGGACACTATAATGAAAAACTGTTTTTT | CASSEGHYNEKLFF
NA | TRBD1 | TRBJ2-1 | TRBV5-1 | TGCGCCAGCAGCAACCTACAGGGGGCGCGGGATGAGCAGTTCTTC | CASSNLQGARDEQFF
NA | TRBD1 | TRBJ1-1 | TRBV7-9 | TGTGCCAGCAGCACGAATCCGTCCCGACAGGGGGTCACTGAAGCTTTCTTT | CASSTNPSRQGVTEAFF
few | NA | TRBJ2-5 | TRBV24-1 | TGTGCCACCGCTTCTGGGCCGAATCAAGAGACCCAGTACTTC | CATASGPNQETQYF
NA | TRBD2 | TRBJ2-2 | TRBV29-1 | TGCAGCGTTCGACTAGCAATGTCCGGGGAGCTGTTTTTT | CSVRLAMSGELFF
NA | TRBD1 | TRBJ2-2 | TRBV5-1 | TGCGCCAGCGGGACAGGGCTATATAGAACGGGAACCGGGGAGCTGTTTTTT | CASGTGLYRTGTGELFF
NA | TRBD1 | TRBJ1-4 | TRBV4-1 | TGCGCCAGCAGCCAAGGACAGGGAAACGAAAAACTGTTTTTT | CASSQGQGNEKLFF
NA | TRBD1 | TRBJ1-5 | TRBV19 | TGTGCCAGTAGCGGACAGGGATTCAATCAGCCCCAGCATTTT | CASSGQGFNQPQHF
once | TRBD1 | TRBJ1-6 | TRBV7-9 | TGTGCCAGCAGCTGGGACAGCCGCGAAGGCCTCCACTTT | CASSWDSREGLHF
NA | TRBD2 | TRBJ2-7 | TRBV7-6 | TGTGCCAGCAGCTTATACCACGCGACTAGCGGATACGAGCAGTACTTC | CASSLYHATSGYEQYF
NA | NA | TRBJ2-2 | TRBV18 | TGTGCCAGCTCACGGAACACAGGGAGTATCGCGACCGGGGAGCTGTTTTTT | CASSRNTGSIATGELFF
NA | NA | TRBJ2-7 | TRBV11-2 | TGTGCCAGCAGCTTAGATTCGACAGGTAGCTACGAGCAGTACTTC | CASSLDSTGSYEQYF
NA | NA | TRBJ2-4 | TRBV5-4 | TGTGCCAGCAGCCCGACTGTAGCCAAAAACATTCAGTACTTC | CASSPTVAKNIQYF
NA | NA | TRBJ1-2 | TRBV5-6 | TGTGCCAGCAGCTCCCTGAAGAGGGTTAGCAACTATGGCTACACCTTC | CASSSLKRVSNYGYTF
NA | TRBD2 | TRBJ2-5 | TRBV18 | TGTGCCAGCTCACCCGTACTAGCGGGGGTGGAGACCCAGTACTTC | CASSPVLAGVETQYF
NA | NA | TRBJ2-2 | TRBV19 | TGTGCCAGTACTACCTCGCGGAGGGCCGACACCGGGGAGCTGTTTTTT | CASTTSRRADTGELFF
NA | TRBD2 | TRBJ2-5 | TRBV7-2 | TGTGCCAGCAGCTTCGCGGGAGCAATCGCTGAGACCCAGTACTTC | CASSFAGAIAETQYF
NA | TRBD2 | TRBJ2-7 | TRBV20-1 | TGCAGTGCTAGTAGGGGACTAGTAAGGGGGAGCTACGAGCAGTACTTC | CSASRGLVRGSYEQYF
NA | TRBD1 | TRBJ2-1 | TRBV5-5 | TGTGCCAGCACCGACAGGGCGATGTACAATGAGCAGTTCTTC | CASTDRAMYNEQFF
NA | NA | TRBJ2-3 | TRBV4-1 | TGCGCCAGCAGCCAACCAGGGGACGGACCTAGCACAGATACGCAGTATTTT | CASSQPGDGPSTDTQYF
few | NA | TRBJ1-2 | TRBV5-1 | TGCGCCAGCAGCTTGGAAACGGGATTCTATGGCTACACCTTC | CASSLETGFYGYTF
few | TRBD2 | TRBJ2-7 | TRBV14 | TGTGCCAGCAGCCAGGCAGCGGGATCCCCCCCTTACGAGCAGTACTTC | CASSQAAGSPPYEQYF
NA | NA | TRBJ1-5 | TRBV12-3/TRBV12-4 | TGTGCCAGCAGTTATCAGGGGAATCAGCCCCAGCATTTT | CASSYQGNQPQHF
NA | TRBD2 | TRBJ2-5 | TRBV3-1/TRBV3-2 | TGTGCCAGCAGCCAAGTGACCGGGACTAGCCAAGAGACCCAGTACTTC | CASSQVTGTSQETQYF
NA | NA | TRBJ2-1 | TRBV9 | TGTGCCAGCAGCGTACGGCGGGCGAGCTCCTACAATGAGCAGTTCTTC | CASSVRRASSYNEQFF
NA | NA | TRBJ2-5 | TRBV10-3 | TGTGCCATCAGTGGCCGGGAGAACCAAGAGACCCAGTACTTC | CAISGRENQETQYF
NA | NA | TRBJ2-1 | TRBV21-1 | TGTGCCAGCAGCAAAAGGGGTTACAATGAGCAGTTCTTC | CASSKRGYNEQFF
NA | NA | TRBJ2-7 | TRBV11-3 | TGTGCCAGCAGCTTATATCGGGACAACTACGAGCAGTACTTC | CASSLYRDNYEQYF
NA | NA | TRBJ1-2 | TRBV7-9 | TGTGCCAGCAGCTTAGGATCGGGATTCGGCTACACCTTC | CASSLGSGFGYTF
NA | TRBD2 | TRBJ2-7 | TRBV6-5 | TGTGCCAGCAGTTACGAGCGGGACTCCTACGAGCAGTACTTC | CASSYERDSYEQYF
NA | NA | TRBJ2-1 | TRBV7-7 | TGTGCTAGCAGCTCCCGGGACACAGCCTACAATGAGCAGTTCTTC | CASSSRDTAYNEQFF
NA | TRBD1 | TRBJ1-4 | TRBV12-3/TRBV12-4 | TGTGCCAGCAGTTGGGGACAGGGGGAAAAACTGTTTTTT | CASSWGQGEKLFF
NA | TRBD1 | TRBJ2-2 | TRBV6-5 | TGTGCCAGCAGGCCCGGACAGGAAAACACCGGGGAGCTGTTTTTT | CASRPGQENTGELFF
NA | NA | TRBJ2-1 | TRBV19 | TGTGCCAGTTCTCCTCACAGGGATATTGAGCAGTTCTTC | CASSPHRDIEQFF
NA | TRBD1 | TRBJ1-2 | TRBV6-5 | TGTGCCAGCAGAGGGACAGGGACTGGCTACACCTTC | CASRGTGTGYTF
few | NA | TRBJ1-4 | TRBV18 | TGTGCCAGCTCACCAGACAGTGGTGAAAAACTGTTTTTT | CASSPDSGEKLFF
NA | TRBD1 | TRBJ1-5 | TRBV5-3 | TGTGCCAGAAGCTTGGCCAGGGGGCGCATTCCCCTCAATCAGCCCCAGCATTTT | CARSLARGRIPLNQPQHF
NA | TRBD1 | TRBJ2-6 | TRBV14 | TGTGCCAGCAGCCCCCGAGACAGGGGATCTGGGGCCAACGTCCTGACTTTC | CASSPRDRGSGANVLTF
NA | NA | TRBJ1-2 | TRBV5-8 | TGTGCCAGCAGCCTTCGGGATGGGGTTAACTATGGCTACACCTTC | CASSLRDGVNYGYTF
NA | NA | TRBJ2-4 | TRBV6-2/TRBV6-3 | TGTGCCAGCAGCTCTCTAGCCAAAAACATTCAGTACTTC | CASSSLAKNIQYF
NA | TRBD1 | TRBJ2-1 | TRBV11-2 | TGTGCCAGCAGCTTAGAGGGACAGATATACAATGAGCAGTTCTTC | CASSLEGQIYNEQFF
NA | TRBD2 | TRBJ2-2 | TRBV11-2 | TGTGCCAGCAGCTTAACTAGCGGGCCCACCGGGGAGCTGTTTTTT | CASSLTSGPTGELFF
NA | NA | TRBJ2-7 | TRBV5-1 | TGCGCCAGCAGCTTGGGGACAGCGAAAATCGTCGACGAGCAGTACTTC | CASSLGTAKIVDEQYF
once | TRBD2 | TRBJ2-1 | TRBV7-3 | TGTGCCAGCAGTACCGGGACTAGCGGGGCCAGGCGGTTCTTC | CASSTGTSGARRFF
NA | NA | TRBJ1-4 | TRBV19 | TGTGCCAGTAGTACCGTTGCAGCTAATGAAAAACTGTTTTTT | CASSTVAANEKLFF
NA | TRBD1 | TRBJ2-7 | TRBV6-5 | TGTGCCAGCAGCCGCGACAGGGCTTCCGAGCAGTACTTC | CASSRDRASEQYF
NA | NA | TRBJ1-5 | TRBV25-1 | TGTGCCAGCCGACAGGGCAATCAGCCCCAGCATTTT | CASRQGNQPQHF